The source of this T cell receptor beta chain is a study of shared clonotypes between healthy human individuals (dated by TCRdb to 2020 to 2021). Some background on the complete study: A couple of women and a few men aged 18 to 49 years were included in the cohort. Per donor, leukapheresis produced somewhere between about 0.94 and 9 billion PBMCs. To increase sequencing depth and limit assay-specific biases, different laboratories used diverse techniques to prepare libraries and sequence TCR repertoires. To estimate repertoire size and how much clonotype sharing occurs between individuals, the study deeply sequenced the blood TCR repertoires of about five healthy adults.

The research as a whole found: Sampling was restricted to blood, and TCR repertoires in tissues likely differ from the TCR repertoires found in blood. Because the study included only a small number of donors, the genetic and exposure-history diversity represented was limited. Based on pairwise subsampling, the degree of clonotype sharing among donors was expected to be affected by sequencing depth.

CDR1 and CDR2, looked up from the germline V gene, are SGHDT and YYEEEE. From the cysteine up to the phenylalanine, the CDR3 has a length of 15 residues. CDR3 DNA is the only sequence kept; it has 45 bases, read in frame from the first base. The germline ends are 10 bases apart after V is trimmed by 0 bases and J by 4 bases. Using the deep immunoSEQ assay, TCR CDR3 regions were amplified from genomic DNA by multiplex PCR. Extracted genomic DNA from each cell subset was spread evenly across all wells of several immunoSEQ 96-well plates, with each plate serving as a replicate. For unsorted PBMC, 250 to 300 ng of genomic DNA, equivalent to around 30,000 T cell genomes, went into each replicate PCR. Genomic DNA from unsorted PBMC was sequenced over ten immunoSEQ deep assay plates. The purified libraries were quantified using a Qubit 3.0 fluorometer, sized with a Bioanalyzer 2100, and then quantified again using the KAPA Library Quantification kit. A separate single-read 150-cycle Illumina NextSeq 550 flow cell was used to sequence each immunoSEQ 96-well plate. In the paper's pipeline: Because only junctional sequences without quality scores were contained in the immunoSEQ output, filtering matching that applied to full-length reads could not be performed. To assign V/J genes and CDR3, sequences were annotated using PyIR, a Python wrapper for IgBLAST v1.9, with IMGT germline references. Any read was removed if the V/J assignment was weak (E-value above 1e-6), the CDR3 was missing, or the read contained stop codons, out-of-frame junctions, or ambiguous translated residues. A V3J clonotype was defined by an identical inferred V gene, J gene, and CDR3 amino acid sequence. Percentage overlap between repertoires was computed as shared unique clonotypes divided by the size of the smaller repertoire. Three approaches were used to assess repertoire richness: RTK rarefaction, the Chao1 estimator, and Recon v2.1 estimates of unobserved clonotypes. TCRdb retrieved this table from immuneACCESS and kept in-frame rearrangements only. Not all clones are present; in checked studies, unresolved V genes account for under half, and no reason is known for the remainder. That table is the source of V, J and clone size, and D and trimming were worked out from the DNA. This sample has about 490,000 clones in its table, and around three quarters of those were observed once. The ten most abundant clones make up less than 15% of the sample.

Regarding this clone: Its antigen is still unknown. It has no much larger one-base neighbor in the sample; base qualities were not kept.

The donors were healthy, HIV-negative adults with no recently reported acute infections or vaccinations. All donors were Caucasian adults living in Nashville, Tennessee, USA. For unsorted samples, roughly 91 million PBMCs were counted, and genomic DNA was extracted using the QIAamp DNA Blood Mini kit. After blood collection by leukapheresis, PBMCs were isolated using Ficoll-Histopaque density gradient centrifugation and then cryopreserved in the vapor phase of liquid nitrogen. The receptor was derived from a woman in her thirties or forties in good health. Some clones in this sample may be carry-over from other donors' samples. Sample: PBMCs. Recombination joined TRBV5-6 with TRBJ2-2; the D gene cannot be named for sure. In nucleotide form, the sequence is TGTGCCAGCAGCTTGGGCTACCAAATCACCGGGGAGCTGTTTTTT. Its protein product is CASSLGYQITGELFF.